This T cell receptor beta chain emerged from a study of beta chain features in type 1 diabetes. The entirety of the isolated RNA underwent reverse transcription, so expressed TCRB transcripts were sequenced. TCRdb keeps only in-frame clones here, not all; method: immunoSEQ multiplex PCR. The repertoire includes under 550,000 clones, 9.5% to 12% of them detected once, and about 0.045% sits in the top ten. The collection from each donor was one heparinised blood draw averaging roughly 110 mL. Over 95% purity was reached by all sorted populations. Trimming removed 5 bases from V and 0 bases from J, with 11 bases in between. CDR1 and CDR2 from the germline V gene are SGHVS and FNYEAQ. The CDR3 covers 15 residues.

The clonotype was recovered from a woman aged 18 to 35 in good health. Sequences were obtained from naive CD4+ T cells from blood. V is TRBV7-6 and J is TRBJ1-3; D unresolved. The CDR3 DNA sequence: TGTGCCAGCAGCCAGCGTCTGAACTCTGGAAACACCATATATTTT. It is translated as CASSQRLNSGNTIYF.